This T cell receptor beta chain is from a study of control samples from healthy donors and cancer patients. This CDR3 is 15 amino acids long. V lost 1 base, J lost 0 bases, and 1 base stayed unmatched. Germline V gene lookup returns CDR1 SGDLS and CDR2 YYNGEE. Measured with immunoSEQ multiplex PCR; TCRdb has only the in-frame clones, and not every one. This sample has roughly 120,000 clones, with approximately 92% found just once. This chain uses TRBV9 with TRBJ1-2, with TRBD1 matching over 9 bases. The sample was PBMCs. The receptor was derived from a woman aged 45-65 years with colorectal cancer. The CDR3 here is CASSVRQGANYGYTF. The CDR3 DNA reads TGTGCCAGCAGCGTAAGACAGGGGGCTAACTATGGCTACACCTTC.